This TCR beta chain is drawn from a study of T-cell memory formation after mild COVID-19 (dated by TCRdb to the early 2020s). In the study overall: Most TCR sequence clusters were specific to one of the two donors. T-cell clones expanding and contracting after mild COVID-19 in two donors were tracked by longitudinal TCRalpha and TCRbeta repertoire sequencing. Two young, previously healthy adult volunteers made up the cohort, one male and one female. Summary of the overall study and its limitations: SARS-CoV-2 specificity of the second-wave clones peaking on day 37 was not confirmed. Balanced CD4/CD8 phenotypes were observed for clones contracting from day 15 to 85, whereas a bias towards CD4+ was observed for a second wave of clones expanding from day 15 to 37. The detection of some responding clones in pre-infection memory suggests that pre-existing cross-reactive memory T cells joined the SARS-CoV-2 response. Contracting CD4+ clones turned up mainly in the CM and EM memory subsets, whereas EMRA was where CD8+ clones were enriched. Only a couple of mild cases were covered in the study, and larger cohorts including severe cases with pre-infection samples were considered necessary.

V sheds 5 bases and J sheds 8 bases, leaving 12 bases between their ends. CDR1 and CDR2 were assigned from the germline V gene as SGHVS and FNYEAQ. The CDR3 measures 13 amino acids from cysteine to phenylalanine. Of all the DNA, just the CDR3 is kept, 39 bases in frame from base 1. Points on this clonotype: What antigen it recognizes has not been identified. Base qualities are missing; no much larger clone stands one base away.

Reads for this sample came from an Illumina NovaSeq 6000. cDNA libraries for TCRalpha and TCRbeta were prepared by 5'RACE using constant-segment primers, with sample barcodes and unique molecular identifiers added. RNA was extracted from every sample with Trizol reagent. Amplification of the libraries took two PCR steps, and the second step added a second sample barcode plus Illumina TruSeq adapters. Libraries were sequenced on an Illumina NovaSeq with 2 x 150 bp paired-end reads. The published analysis was carried out like this. The reads were demultiplexed and collapsed into UMI-guided consensus sequences using migec v1.2.7. Using mixcr v2.1.11, UMI consensuses were aligned to TRA and TRB V and J templates and then assembled into clonotypes. Clonotypes were classified as expanded or contracted when called significant by both edgeR and NoisET, with noise models trained on biological replicates. edgeR calls used a false discovery rate-adjusted p below 0.01 and a log2 fold-change threshold of 1. As an exploratory analysis of dynamics, max-normalized trajectories of the 1000 most abundant clonotypes were examined with PCA combined with hierarchical clustering. Separately sequenced CD4+ and CD8+ repertoires were used to assign a CD4 or CD8 phenotype to each responding clone. The public reads were reprocessed in TCRdb via fastp at Q25 and MiXCR, keeping in-frame beta chains. For every CDR3 protein sequence, its rows merge into one entry that carries the most common genes and DNA. The V and J calls were determined by TCRdb, not by the authors. This sample holds about 440,000 distinct CDR3 sequences; about 19% were observed only once. About 8.1% of the sample rests with the top ten.

Ficoll-Paque density gradient centrifugation was the method used to isolate PBMCs. Sequencing was carried out using PBMCs or a T cell subset sorted from them (not recorded which). Recombination joined TRBV7-6 with TRBJ2-2; the D gene lacks a confident call. The clonotype was recovered from an adult woman who had mild COVID-19 (a few samples of this study predate the infection). The sample titles of this study are shuffled in the database, so cell type and time point are left out; the donor was told from shared clones. The nucleotide sequence is given as TGTGCCAGCAGCCCCGGCCCTGGGGGGGAGCTGTTTTTT. It is translated as CASSPGPGGELFF. This CDR3, with the reference TRBV7-6 and TRBJ2-2 proteins standing in past its ends, gives the full variable domain GAGVSQSPRYKVTKRGQDVALRCDPISGHVSLYWYRQALGQGPEFLTYFNYEAQQDKSGLPNDRFSAERPEGSISTLTIQRTEQRDSAMYRCASSPGPGGELFFGEGSRLTVL.